This T cell receptor (beta chain) was documented in a study of vaccination and CD4 T cells after COVID-19. At the level of the study: Convalescent donors were composed of six males and four females, of whom two were Hispanic. Findings and limits, study-wide: In convalescent patients, a median about 90% of reactive clones appeared only post-vaccination.

As to this clonotype: Its specificity is not known.

The treatment: roughly 10-day PBMC culture with coronavirus spike peptide pools or control peptides (ViraFEST assay). IL-2 (around 10 IU/ml) and peptide pools (approximately 9 ug/ml) were added to cultures of 1.5 million to 2 million PBMCs per well. Scientists ran DNA taken from cultured CD4+ T cells through the Oncomine TCR Beta short-read assay for sequencing. Genomic DNA was taken out of cultured CD4+ T cells by extraction. Each CDR3 protein gets one entry after TCRdb re-called the PCR reads with MiXCR. The sample includes about 15,000 distinct CDR3 sequences, about 39% seen only once; the top ten take 5.5% to 6.5%. The CDR3 length is 15 residues. Trimming left V 5 bases short and J 4 bases short, with 17 bases between. Per germline, CDR1 MNHEY and CDR2 SMNVEV (reference sequence).

The TCR sequence derives from a human donor who had recovered from COVID-19. V is TRBV27 and J is TRBJ1-1, with a possible D match to TRBD1 (5 bases). This sample comprised CD4+ T cells from blood, cultured in vitro, obtained before SARS-CoV-2 vaccination. This chain's CDR3 is CASSLYRLGGTEAFF. CDR3 sequence (DNA): TGTGCCAGCAGTCTATACCGGCTGGGGGGCACTGAAGCTTTCTTT.